A single sample is the source of the 6 T cell receptor beta chains below, sequenced in a study of Ad26.COV2.S vaccination and SARS-CoV-2 variants. As for treatment: 15 to 20 received Ad26.COV2.S at low or high dose, single or two shots; 5 received placebo; per-sample allocation not given. The study sampled participants on day 63 after the first vaccine or placebo injection. Some clones are missing from TCRdb's copy, which holds only in-frame ones; the method was immunoSEQ multiplex PCR. The table has around 300,000 clones, about 87% seen once. Here the sequenced sample was peripheral blood, taken in a trial of Ad26.COV2.S vaccine versus placebo. These receptors originate from a person aged 18-60 years who received the Ad26.COV2.S COVID-19 vaccine or a placebo.

This clone was observed a few times. This rearrangement joins TRBV5-1 to TRBJ2-7; 10 bases are a match to TRBD2. V lost 4 bases to trimming and J lost 2 bases; unmatched junction nucleotides: 3. Germline values: CDR1 SGHRS, CDR2 YFSETQ. The CDR3 is 14 amino acids. In nucleotides, the CDR3 is TGCGCCAGCAGCGTTAGCGGGGGGACCTACGAGCAGTACTTC. Translating it yields CASSVSGGTYEQYF.

Here the CDR3 reads CASSFTGGVQETQYF. The CDR3 nucleotides are TGTGCCAGCAGCTTTACAGGGGGAGTCCAAGAGACCCAGTACTTC. The chain couples TRBV7-3 to TRBJ2-5, with 8 bases lining up with TRBD1. This CDR3 is built from 15 residues. J gave up 1 base and V 3 bases, and 4 bases lay outside the gene matches. The V gene's germline CDR1 is SGHTA and CDR2 FQGTGA. Based on the CDR3 plus reference TRBV7-3 and TRBJ2-5, the full variable domain is GAGVSQTPSNKVTEKGKYVELRCDPISGHTALYWYRQSLGQGPEFLIYFQGTGAADDSGLPNDRFFAVRPEGSVSTLKIQRTERGDSAVYLCASSFTGGVQETQYFGPGTRLLVL.

The chain uses TRBV6-5 and TRBJ1-1; D perhaps matches TRBD1 (6 bases). The CDR3 is 14 amino acids. Germline V gene lookup returns CDR1 MNHEY and CDR2 SVGAGI. The V end was cut by 5 bases, the J end by 1 base, with 11 bases between. Here the CDR3 DNA reads TGTGCCAGCAGTAGCAGGGGTAGGAACACTGAAGCTTTCTTT. This translates into CASSSRGRNTEAFF.

The chain couples TRBV5-1 to TRBJ2-1; 8 nucleotides line up with TRBD2. V shed 4 bases, J shed 7 bases, and the junction held 13 bases outside the gene matches. CDR1 is SGHRS, CDR2 YFSETQ, per germline. CDR3 length: 16 amino acids. The CDR3 DNA sequence: TGCGCCAGCAGCCGTTTAGCGGGGAACTCAGGGAATGAGCAGTTCTTC. It codes for CASSRLAGNSGNEQFF.

This clone was recorded once. The rearrangement uses TRBV19 and TRBJ2-1; D is unclear. Germline V CDR1 and CDR2: LNHDA, SQIVND (reference sequence). V lost 0 bases to trimming and J lost 3 bases, with 18 bases between them. This CDR3 is 18 amino acids long. The CDR3 sequence: CASSIDPPSVIIYNEQFF. CDR3 DNA: TGTGCCAGTAGTATAGATCCCCCTTCAGTCATAATCTACAATGAGCAGTTCTTC.

The genes are TRBV12-3 or TRBV12-4 and TRBJ1-2, with no clear D. Trimming cost V 3 bases and J 4 bases, with 9 bases left between them. The CDR3 runs to 13 residues. CDR3 nucleotide sequence: TGTGCCAGCAGTTTGGATAGGACCTATGGCTACACCTTC. Amino acid sequence: CASSLDRTYGYTF.